A selection of T cell receptor beta chains follows, all from one sample in a study of cytomegalovirus exposure and HLA in healthy donors. This table comes from immunoSEQ multiplex PCR, and its TCRdb copy is limited to in-frame clones, with some not included. The data show about 70,000 clones, approximately 67% seen once. The sequencing sample was made of PBMCs. These receptors originate from a man younger than 45 in good health and CMV-seronegative. The conserved cysteine and the conserved F or W are not part of the CDR3 here. The order of the fields is V gene, J gene, CDR3 protein.

TRBV27	TRBJ1-6	ASSPSVSPLH
TRBV7-2	TRBJ1-1	ASSLAGQGRIAF
TRBV4-2	TRBJ1-6	ASSQGGKLNSPLH
TRBV7-9	TRBJ2-5	ASSLSLRGQETQY
TRBV6-5	TRBJ1-5	ASTGGNNQPQH
TRBV29-1	TRBJ1-1	SVELRQGAGTEAF
TRBV5-8	TRBJ2-7	ASSFPGTGGREQY
TRBV5-1	TRBJ1-2	ASSSGYLEDYGYT
TRBV4-1	TRBJ2-7	ASSPSAGYSYEQY
TRBV11-2	TRBJ2-3	ASSQGRGAHEDTQY
TRBV19	TRBJ2-7	ASSIGGASYEQY
TRBV20-1	TRBJ1-1	SISVDTEAF
TRBV5-1	TRBJ2-5	ASSQGTGDWETQY
TRBV5-1	TRBJ1-5	ASSAGWNQPQH
TRBV6-1	TRBJ2-1	ASSVQGTVEQF
TRBV2	TRBJ2-5	ASRVWTSGELMKTQY
TRBV5-1	TRBJ1-1	ASSLTGTSEAF
TRBV5-6	TRBJ1-2	ASSLKGMETGYGYT
TRBV7-9	TRBJ1-5	ASSLVDSQTFRGNQPQH
TRBV30	TRBJ1-5	AWSVEGTDNQPQH
TRBV30	TRBJ1-1	ACQRTPNTEAF
TRBV6-1	TRBJ2-7	ASDLTVSSYEQY
TRBV7-8	TRBJ2-1	ASSLPGLAFEQF
TRBV19	TRBJ2-1	ASSIAGRGNEQF
TRBV15	TRBJ1-2	ATRNPGRGFDGGYT
TRBV20-1	TRBJ1-1	SARDGLAAF
TRBV29-1	TRBJ2-1	SAVRTSSNEQF
TRBV6-5	TRBJ1-2	ASTQGSYGYT
TRBV6-5	TRBJ2-7	VTRQGSSYEQY
TRBV27	TRBJ2-7	ASSLGGRHYEQY
TRBV6-5	TRBJ1-2	ASSYMGGDGYT
TRBV18	TRBJ2-7	ASSPRRADYEQY
TRBV2	TRBJ2-5	ASRDRGQETQY
TRBV7-2	TRBJ2-1	ASRSSSGPYNEQF
TRBV14	TRBJ1-6	ASSQPGYNSPLH
TRBV7-9	TRBJ1-2	ASSRGSPGGDGYGYT
TRBV5-1	TRBJ2-7	ASSLKQGSGEQY
TRBV5-6	TRBJ2-2	ASSQTRAGELF
TRBV4-1	TRBJ2-5	ASSRGTEQETQY
TRBV2	TRBJ1-6	ACGVKGGSNSPLH
TRBV7-8	TRBJ2-7	ASSLAAIRDRSSYEQY